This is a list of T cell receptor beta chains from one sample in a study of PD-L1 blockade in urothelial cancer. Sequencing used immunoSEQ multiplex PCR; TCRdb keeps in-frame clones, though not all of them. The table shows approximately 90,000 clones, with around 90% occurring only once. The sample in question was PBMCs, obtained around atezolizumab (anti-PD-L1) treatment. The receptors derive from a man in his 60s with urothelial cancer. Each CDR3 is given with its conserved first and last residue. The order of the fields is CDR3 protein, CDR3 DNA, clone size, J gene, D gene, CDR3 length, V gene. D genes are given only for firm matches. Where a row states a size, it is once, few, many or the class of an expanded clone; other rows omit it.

CASSESLSSGDDEQYF,TGCGCCAGCAGTGAGTCGTTGTCTAGCGGGGACGACGAGCAGTACTTC,NA,TRBJ2-7,TRBD2,16,TRBV10-1
CASKGLADPELF,TGCGCCAGCAAGGGACTAGCGGACCCGGAACTCTTC,NA,TRBJ2-1,TRBD2,12,TRBV4-1
CASTVTANTGELFF,TGTGCCAGCACGGTCACGGCGAACACCGGGGAGCTGTTTTTT,NA,TRBJ2-2,NA,14,TRBV6-1
CSVDYREPSSTDTQYF,TGCAGCGTTGACTACAGGGAACCCTCGAGCACAGATACGCAGTATTTT,NA,TRBJ2-3,NA,16,TRBV29-1
CASSWTSVSTDTQYF,TGTGCCAGCAGTTGGACTAGCGTGAGCACAGATACGCAGTATTTT,NA,TRBJ2-3,TRBD2,15,TRBV6-5
CASSVEISSTGNTIYF,TGTGCCAGCAGCGTAGAAATCAGTAGCACTGGAAACACCATATATTTT,NA,TRBJ1-3,NA,16,TRBV9
CASSDTDSSYNEQFF,TGTGCCAGCTCAGACACGGATAGCTCCTACAATGAGCAGTTCTTC,NA,TRBJ2-1,NA,15,TRBV18
CAWTSGRGQTEAFF,TGTGCCTGGACCTCCGGCAGGGGGCAAACTGAAGCTTTCTTT,NA,TRBJ1-1,TRBD1,14,TRBV30
CASSHTARQVYNEQFF,TGTGCCAGCAGCCATACTGCCAGACAGGTTTACAATGAGCAGTTCTTC,NA,TRBJ2-1,NA,16,TRBV11-2
CSVRRGQGEQKLFF,TGCAGCGTTCGGAGAGGACAGGGAGAGCAAAAACTGTTTTTT,NA,TRBJ1-4,TRBD1,14,TRBV29-1
CASSVDVGVEAFF,TGTGCCAGCAGCGTAGACGTAGGGGTTGAAGCTTTCTTT,few,TRBJ1-1,NA,13,TRBV9
CASKRTGSTEAFF,TGTGCCAGCAAACGGACAGGGTCGACTGAAGCTTTCTTT,NA,TRBJ1-1,TRBD1,13,TRBV7-2
CASRLAGGSYNEQFF,TGTGCCAGCAGATTAGCGGGAGGTTCCTACAATGAGCAGTTCTTC,NA,TRBJ2-1,TRBD2,15,TRBV2
CAGTPITVNTEAFF,TGTGCCGGCACACCAATCACTGTGAACACTGAAGCTTTCTTT,NA,TRBJ1-1,NA,14,TRBV7-9
CASSLSPGGGNEQFF,TGTGCCAGCAGCTTGTCTCCGGGAGGTGGAAATGAGCAGTTCTTC,NA,TRBJ2-1,TRBD2,15,TRBV5-4
CASSFRGRIGYF,TGTGCCAGCAGCTTTCGCGGGAGAATTGGGTATTTT,NA,TRBJ2-3,TRBD2,12,TRBV7-2
CASSSLGQVTYNEQFF,TGTGCCAGCAGCTCGCTGGGACAGGTCACCTACAATGAGCAGTTCTTC,once,TRBJ2-1,TRBD1,16,TRBV11-3
CASSQDLEGQPQHF,TGTGCCAGCAGCCAAGATTTGGAGGGACAGCCCCAGCATTTT,NA,TRBJ1-5,NA,14,TRBV14
CASSPLGGRGAVDTQYF,TGTGCCAGCAGCCCACTTGGAGGGCGGGGGGCTGTAGATACGCAGTATTTT,NA,TRBJ2-3,TRBD2,17,TRBV7-9
CASSSEGAGKYF,TGTGCCAGCAGCTCCGAGGGGGCAGGGAAGTACTTC,NA,TRBJ2-7,TRBD1,12,TRBV11-2
CASSLASVGDTQYF,TGTGCCAGCAGCTTAGCTAGCGTTGGAGATACGCAGTATTTT,NA,TRBJ2-3,NA,14,TRBV7-2
CAWSVRGFYGYTF,TGTGCCTGGAGTGTTCGGGGGTTTTATGGCTACACCTTC,NA,TRBJ1-2,NA,13,TRBV30
CASSVRAGGSNEQFF,TGTGCCAGCAGCGTAAGAGCGGGAGGTAGTAATGAGCAGTTCTTC,NA,TRBJ2-1,TRBD2,15,TRBV9
CASSWPREPGANVLTF,TGCGCCAGCAGCTGGCCCAGGGAACCTGGGGCCAACGTCCTGACTTTC,NA,TRBJ2-6,NA,16,TRBV5-1
CASSEYRGLPKNIQYF,TGTGCCAGCAGCGAATACAGGGGGCTTCCCAAAAACATTCAGTACTTC,NA,TRBJ2-4,TRBD1,16,TRBV7-8
CASSPEEVSEQFF,TGTGCCAGCAGCCCCGAAGAGGTGAGTGAGCAGTTCTTC,NA,TRBJ2-1,NA,13,TRBV7-2
CASSSPGTDYEQYF,TGTGCCAGCAGCTCTCCCGGGACTGATTACGAGCAGTACTTC,NA,TRBJ2-7,NA,14,TRBV5-4
CASTTLLAGAHKFF,TGTGCCAGCACCACTCTTCTAGCGGGAGCCCACAAATTCTTC,NA,TRBJ2-1,TRBD2,14,TRBV6-6
CASSSRETQYF,TGTGCCAGCAGTTCTAGGGAGACCCAGTACTTC,NA,TRBJ2-5,NA,11,TRBV6-5
CASSPGTSGGFMETQYF,TGTGCCAGCAGCCCCGGGACTAGCGGGGGTTTTATGGAGACCCAGTACTTC,NA,TRBJ2-5,TRBD2,17,TRBV7-2
CAWSGNPTGATYEQYF,TGTGCCTGGAGTGGTAACCCGACAGGAGCAACCTACGAGCAGTACTTC,NA,TRBJ2-7,NA,16,TRBV30
CASSLSGNQETQYF,TGTGCCAGCTCACTCTCGGGAAACCAAGAGACCCAGTACTTC,NA,TRBJ2-5,NA,14,TRBV18
CASSPPDSRADTQYF,TGTGCCAGCAGTCCTCCGGACAGTCGTGCAGATACGCAGTATTTT,once,TRBJ2-3,NA,15,TRBV27
CASSLTRADGVRGGNYGYTF,TGTGCCAGCAGCTTAACTCGGGCCGATGGGGTCAGGGGAGGGAACTATGGCTACACCTTC,NA,TRBJ1-2,NA,20,TRBV7-3
CASSFWTGVGVEQYF,TGTGCCAGCAGTTTTTGGACAGGGGTGGGGGTCGAGCAGTACTTC,NA,TRBJ2-7,TRBD1,15,TRBV27
CASSPPTEETQYF,TGTGCCAGCTCACCACCCACGGAAGAGACCCAGTACTTC,NA,TRBJ2-5,NA,13,TRBV18
CAISETVNYGYTF,TGTGCCATCAGTGAGACAGTTAACTATGGCTACACCTTC,NA,TRBJ1-2,NA,13,TRBV10-3
CASSLGQGYGYTF,TGTGCCAGCAGCCTGGGACAGGGGTATGGCTACACCTTC,NA,TRBJ1-2,TRBD1,13,TRBV7-9
CASSLGATSRTDTQYF,TGTGCCAGCAGCTTAGGGGCAACGTCTCGCACAGATACGCAGTATTTT,once,TRBJ2-3,NA,16,TRBV11-3
CASADRGISNTEAFF,TGTGCCAGCGCCGACAGGGGGATCTCGAACACTGAAGCTTTCTTT,NA,TRBJ1-1,TRBD1,15,TRBV19
CASSPGTSPYEQYF,TGTGCCAGCAGCCCAGGGACTAGCCCCTACGAGCAGTACTTC,NA,TRBJ2-7,TRBD2,14,TRBV7-9
CASSIAPGSLVERQYF,TGTGCCAGTAGTATAGCCCCAGGGTCCCTCGTCGAGCGGCAGTACTTC,once,TRBJ2-7,NA,16,TRBV19
CSARHLEQYF,TGCAGTGCTAGGCACTTGGAGCAGTACTTC,NA,TRBJ2-7,NA,10,TRBV20-1
CVAPVEDTTGANVLTF,TGTGTCGCCCCGGTCGAAGATACTACTGGGGCCAACGTCCTGACTTTC,NA,TRBJ2-6,NA,16,TRBV7-9
CATSRAYRPTGEGGMNEQFF,TGTGCCACCAGCAGAGCGTACAGACCGACAGGGGAGGGGGGGATGAATGAGCAGTTCTTC,NA,TRBJ2-1,NA,20,TRBV15
CASSTGQVGYTF,TGTGCCAGCTCAACGGGACAGGTCGGCTACACCTTC,NA,TRBJ1-2,TRBD1,12,TRBV18
CAWSVGLPSLSEQFF,TGTGCCTGGAGTGTAGGACTACCGAGTTTGAGTGAGCAGTTCTTC,few,TRBJ2-1,NA,15,TRBV30
CASSKGGGYYGYTF,TGTGCCAGCAGTAAAGGGGGAGGGTACTATGGCTACACCTTC,few,TRBJ1-2,NA,14,TRBV6-1
CASSIGGQLRETQYF,TGTGCCAGTAGTATAGGTGGACAGCTAAGGGAGACCCAGTACTTC,NA,TRBJ2-5,NA,15,TRBV19
CASSKAGGADTEAFF,TGTGCCAGCTCCAAAGCAGGGGGCGCGGACACTGAAGCTTTCTTT,NA,TRBJ1-1,TRBD1,15,TRBV18
CASRRDPNSGNTIYF,TGTGCCAGCAGGCGGGACCCGAACTCTGGAAACACCATATATTTT,NA,TRBJ1-3,NA,15,TRBV2
CASSVAEGAGLYEQYF,TGTGCCAGCAGCGTAGCTGAGGGTGCGGGACTCTACGAGCAGTACTTC,NA,TRBJ2-7,NA,16,TRBV9
CASSLEGRSNEKLFF,TGTGCCAGCAGTTTGGAGGGGCGGAGTAATGAAAAACTGTTTTTT,once,TRBJ1-4,NA,15,TRBV28
CAWTGGIGQPQHF,TGTGCCTGGACTGGGGGGATAGGTCAGCCCCAGCATTTT,once,TRBJ1-5,NA,13,TRBV30
CASSLGGVGGDYGYTF,TGTGCCAGCAGCTTAGGTGGGGTGGGGGGGGACTATGGCTACACCTTC,NA,TRBJ1-2,NA,16,TRBV7-2
CASSLATRTSGLSSYNEQFF,TGTGCCAGCAGCTTAGCGACGAGAACTAGCGGGCTGAGCTCCTACAATGAGCAGTTCTTC,NA,TRBJ2-1,TRBD2,20,TRBV7-8
CASSAQGAGDTQYF,TGTGCCAGCAGTGCACAGGGGGCTGGAGATACGCAGTATTTT,NA,TRBJ2-3,TRBD1,14,TRBV6-1
CASSRESYEQYF,TGTGCCAGCAGCCGGGAATCCTACGAGCAGTACTTC,NA,TRBJ2-7,NA,12,TRBV7-9
CASSDISSYEQYF,TGTGCCAGCAGCGACATAAGTTCCTACGAGCAGTACTTC,NA,TRBJ2-7,NA,13,TRBV9
CASSSLAGGPLEQYF,TGTGCCAGCAGTTCCCTAGCGGGAGGGCCTCTCGAGCAGTACTTC,NA,TRBJ2-7,TRBD2,15,TRBV28